This T cell receptor (beta chain) was obtained from a study of identical twins. Trimming removed 7 bases at V and 0 bases at J, with 16 bases between. The CDR3 has 15 amino acids. Germline V CDR1 and CDR2: SGDLS, YYNGEE. Each cDNA held unique molecular identifiers, and template switching gave it a universal primer site. TCRdb passed the 5' RACE reads through MiXCR, listing each CDR3 protein once. Here the sample spans 470,000 or so distinct CDR3 sequences, approximately 25% being singletons. These data also formed part of another study, on T cells expressing NK-cell markers.

The chain combines TRBV9 with TRBJ2-5; D gene uncertain. Sequenced sample: CD4+ T cells sorted from blood. The clonotype was recovered from a woman under 30 in good health. The CDR3 is CASSTMTDDQETQYF. The CDR3 DNA reads as TGTGCCAGCTCTACCATGACTGACGACCAAGAGACCCAGTACTTC. The entire variable domain, with the rest obtained from reference TRBV9 and TRBJ2-5, is as follows: DSGVTQTPKHLITATGQRVTLRCSPRSGDLSVYWYQQSLDQGLQFLIQYYNGEERAKGNILERFSAQQFPDLHSELNLSSLELGDSALYFCASSTMTDDQETQYFGPGTRLLVL.